A selection of T cell receptor beta chains follows, all from one sample in a study of blood T cell repertoires in COVID-19. Data came from immunoSEQ multiplex PCR; TCRdb stores just in-frame clones and leaves some out. The profile shows 250,000 to 350,000 clones, around 90% of them singletons. Source material: PBMCs or T cells enriched from blood (not recorded which). These receptors were obtained from a woman in her twenties or thirties who had recovered from COVID-19. Each CDR3 is given with its conserved first and last residue. D genes are given only for firm matches. Some rows mark clone size as missing; the rest say once, few, many or name a class of expanded clone.

TRBV3-1/TRBV3-2	TRBJ1-4	.	15	.	CASSQRTGSNEKLFF	TGTGCCAGCAGCCAGAGAACAGGGTCAAATGAAAAACTGTTTTTT
TRBV4-2	TRBJ1-1	.	13	.	CASSRVRLNEAFF	TGTGCCAGCAGCCGGGTCCGACTCAATGAAGCTTTCTTT
TRBV5-1	TRBJ2-1	TRBD2	16	.	CASSQLLAGGLSEQFF	TGCGCCAGCAGCCAACTACTAGCGGGGGGGCTTAGTGAGCAGTTCTTC
TRBV7-9	TRBJ1-1	.	14	.	CASSDTGRITEAFF	TGTGCCAGCAGTGATACAGGGCGAATCACTGAAGCTTTCTTT
TRBV5-1	TRBJ2-3	.	12	.	CASSLEGDTQYF	TGCGCCAGCAGCTTGGAGGGGGATACGCAGTATTTT
TRBV27	TRBJ2-1	.	15	.	CASSHRGGGSFEQFF	TGTGCCAGCAGCCACCGAGGGGGGGGCTCCTTTGAGCAGTTCTTC
TRBV9	TRBJ1-1	.	13	.	CASSVEGGTEAFF	TGTGCCAGCAGCGTCGAAGGGGGCACTGAAGCTTTCTTT
TRBV6-5	TRBJ1-1	TRBD1	10	once	CASREGQLEF	TGTGCCAGCAGGGAGGGACAGCTTGAATTT
TRBV5-6	TRBJ2-2	.	14	once	CASSLAGLSGELFF	TGTGCCAGCAGCTTGGCGGGACTCTCCGGGGAGCTGTTTTTT
TRBV7-9	TRBJ2-2	TRBD1	14	.	CASSIGTGDGELFF	TGTGCCAGCAGCATCGGGACAGGGGACGGGGAGCTGTTTTTT
TRBV18	TRBJ1-2	.	13	.	CASSQGTNYGYTF	TGTGCCAGCTCACAGGGGACTAACTATGGCTACACCTTC
TRBV5-1	TRBJ1-1	.	11	.	CASHGETEAFF	TGCGCCAGCCATGGAGAGACTGAAGCTTTCTTT
TRBV28	TRBJ1-1	.	15	once	CASSLPRQRGTEAFF	TGTGCCAGCAGTTTACCCAGACAGAGGGGGACTGAAGCTTTCTTT
TRBV27	TRBJ2-1	.	13	.	CASSKLSYNEQFF	TGTGCCAGCAGTAAGCTATCCTACAATGAGCAGTTCTTC
TRBV19	TRBJ1-5	TRBD1	13	.	CASRATGSQPQHF	TGTGCCAGTAGGGCGACAGGGTCGCAGCCCCAGCATTTT
TRBV9	TRBJ2-2	TRBD1	18	.	CASSVGGTGSANTGELFF	TGTGCCAGCAGCGTAGGGGGGACAGGGTCCGCGAACACCGGGGAGCTGTTTTTT
TRBV30	TRBJ1-6	.	13	once	CAWKVGEVSPLHF	TGTGCCTGGAAGGTCGGGGAGGTTTCACCCCTCCACTTT
TRBV3-1/TRBV3-2	TRBJ1-3	.	16	.	CASSQTGLSSGNTIYF	TGTGCCAGCAGCCAAACAGGGCTCAGCTCTGGAAACACCATATATTTT
TRBV9	TRBJ2-1	TRBD2	14	.	CASSGSGTSNEQFF	TGTGCCAGCAGCGGATCCGGGACTAGTAATGAGCAGTTCTTC
TRBV7-6	TRBJ2-1	TRBD2	16	.	CASSLGRGGSSNEQFF	TGTGCCAGCAGCTTAGGACGGGGGGGCAGTAGCAATGAGCAGTTCTTC
TRBV27	TRBJ1-5	.	12	few	CASRRGGQPQHF	TGTGCCAGCAGAAGGGGGGGGCAGCCCCAGCATTTT
TRBV19	TRBJ2-7	.	17	.	CASSIGLQGPESYEQYF	TGTGCCAGTAGTATAGGCCTCCAGGGGCCGGAATCCTACGAGCAGTACTTC
TRBV6-4	TRBJ1-3	.	12	.	CATAGWGNTIYF	TGTGCCACCGCGGGATGGGGAAACACCATATATTTT
TRBV7-9	TRBJ2-1	.	14	once	CALTLPWSNNEQFF	TGTGCTTTGACATTGCCGTGGTCGAACAATGAGCAGTTCTTC
TRBV2	TRBJ1-6	.	15	.	CASIEHGAGNSPLHF	TGTGCCAGCATCGAACATGGGGCAGGGAATTCACCCCTCCACTTT
TRBV5-1	TRBJ2-3	TRBD2	16	.	CASSLVPSGGPGTQYF	TGCGCCAGCAGCTTGGTACCTAGCGGGGGCCCAGGTACGCAGTATTTT
TRBV3-1/TRBV3-2	TRBJ2-1	.	16	.	CASSRRTSLSYNEQFF	TGTGCCAGCAGCCGACGAACTAGCCTCTCCTACAATGAGCAGTTCTTC
TRBV5-1	TRBJ2-7	.	14	.	CASSGGGQAYEQYF	TGCGCCAGCAGCGGGGGGGGCCAGGCCTACGAGCAGTACTTC
TRBV5-1	TRBJ1-1	.	14	few	CASTLGGMNTEAFF	TGCGCCAGTACCCTTGGGGGGATGAACACTGAAGCTTTCTTT
TRBV6-2/TRBV6-3	TRBJ2-7	.	12	.	CASSYGRGGQYF	TGTGCCAGCAGTTACGGAAGGGGAGGGCAGTACTTC
TRBV6-2/TRBV6-3	TRBJ1-2	TRBD1	16	.	CASSYPPPTGDYGYTF	TGTGCCAGCAGTTACCCCCCTCCGACAGGGGACTATGGCTACACCTTC
TRBV9	TRBJ2-1	.	15	.	CASSVGTELINEQFF	TGTGCCAGCAGCGTAGGGACAGAACTGATCAATGAGCAGTTCTTC
TRBV11-1	TRBJ2-1	TRBD2	15	.	CASSSLAGGRNEQFF	TGTGCCAGCAGCTCCTTAGCGGGGGGGCGCAATGAGCAGTTCTTC